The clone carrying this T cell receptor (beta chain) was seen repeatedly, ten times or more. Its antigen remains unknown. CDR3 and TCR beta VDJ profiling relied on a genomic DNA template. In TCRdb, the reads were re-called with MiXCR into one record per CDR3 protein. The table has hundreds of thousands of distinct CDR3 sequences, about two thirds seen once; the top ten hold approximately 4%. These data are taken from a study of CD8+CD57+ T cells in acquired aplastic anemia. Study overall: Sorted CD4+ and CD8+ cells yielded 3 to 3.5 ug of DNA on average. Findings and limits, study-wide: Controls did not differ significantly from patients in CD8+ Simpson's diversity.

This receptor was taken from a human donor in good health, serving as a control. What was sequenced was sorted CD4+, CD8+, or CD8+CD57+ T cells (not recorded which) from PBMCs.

This CDR3 is CASSPQLSGNTIYF. CDR3 nucleotide sequence: TGTGCCAGCAGCCCACAGCTCTCTGGAAACACCATATATTTT. The chain has TRBV3-1 and TRBJ1-3; no firm D call. There are 14 residues in the CDR3. The ends were cut back, 4 bases at V and 0 bases at J, with 7 bases in the middle. Germline-derived CDR1 and CDR2 are LGHDT and YNNKEL (reference sequence).